This is a list of T cell receptor beta chains from one sample in a study of PD-L1 blockade in urothelial cancer. Clones were sequenced by immunoSEQ multiplex PCR, and TCRdb holds only the in-frame ones, with some missing. The profile shows around 45,000 clones, around 84% of them singletons. This material consisted of PBMCs, taken around atezolizumab (anti-PD-L1) treatment. The receptors were gathered from a man between 60 and 75 years old with urothelial cancer. CDR3s include the opening cysteine and the closing phenylalanine or tryptophan. The order of the fields is CDR3 DNA, CDR3 protein, D gene, clone size, V gene, J gene. The D gene is left open where the match is weak. Only part of the rows carry a size: once, few, many, or a class if the clone is expanded.

TGTGCCAGCTCACCCTACCGATTCTCTGGGGCCAACGTCCTGACTTTC	CASSPYRFSGANVLTF	.	.	TRBV18	TRBJ2-6
TGCGCCAGCAGCCCGGAGGCTCGGACGTCCTACGAGCAGTACTTC	CASSPEARTSYEQYF	.	once	TRBV5-1	TRBJ2-7
TGTGCCAGCTTCCGGGGGTTCACAGATACGCAGTATTTT	CASFRGFTDTQYF	.	once	TRBV6-5	TRBJ2-3
TGTGCCAGCAGTTCCCCCGGGACAACGGGGACTGAAAAACTGTTTTTT	CASSSPGTTGTEKLFF	.	.	TRBV28	TRBJ1-4
TGTGCCAGCAGCTTCATCCGACAGGGAAGAAGTGAAAAACTGTTTTTT	CASSFIRQGRSEKLFF	TRBD1	.	TRBV13	TRBJ1-4
TGTGCCAGCCTAGTCCCCCGGAGCAATCAGCCCCAGCATTTT	CASLVPRSNQPQHF	.	.	TRBV28	TRBJ1-5
TGTGCCAGCAGGGAGCTCGGGGGGGCAGGGGAGGACAATGATACGCAGTATTTT	CASRELGGAGEDNDTQYF	TRBD2	.	TRBV28	TRBJ2-3
TGCAGCGTGAAGGACAGGGGCAACAATGAGCAGTTCTTC	CSVKDRGNNEQFF	TRBD1	.	TRBV29-1	TRBJ2-1
TGTGCCAGCAGCTTGTTTGGAGTAAATGAAAAACTGTTTTTT	CASSLFGVNEKLFF	.	.	TRBV5-4	TRBJ1-4
TGTGCCAGCAGCTTGGGACAGGGGGAATACAATGAGCAGTTCTTC	CASSLGQGEYNEQFF	TRBD1	.	TRBV11-2	TRBJ2-1
TGTGCCAGCAGTTTAGGGGGGTACCTTGAAAAACTGTTTTTT	CASSLGGYLEKLFF	.	.	TRBV28	TRBJ1-4
TGTGCCAGCAGTGAACTTTCGGGACAGAACTTC	CASSELSGQNF	TRBD1	.	TRBV6-1	TRBJ1-2
TGTGCCAGCAGCTCAGTGGGCAGGGTCCAAGAGACCCAGTACTTC	CASSSVGRVQETQYF	.	.	TRBV7-8	TRBJ2-5
TGTGCCAGCAGCTTAGTCGGGACTAGCGGGATTAAAGAGACCCAGTACTTC	CASSLVGTSGIKETQYF	TRBD2	once	TRBV7-2	TRBJ2-5
TGTGCCAGCAGTCCCCTCGGGATCCACATGAGGACTAATGAAAAACTGTTTTTT	CASSPLGIHMRTNEKLFF	.	.	TRBV28	TRBJ1-4
TGTGCCAGCAGCCGCCGGGACACCTACAATGAGCAGTTCTTC	CASSRRDTYNEQFF	.	.	TRBV7-2	TRBJ2-1
TGTGCCAGCAGCCCGGGACTAGCGAACTACAATGAGCAGTTCTTC	CASSPGLANYNEQFF	TRBD2	.	TRBV7-9	TRBJ2-1
TGTGCCAGCAGCCCCTGGACAGGGTCCAATGAAAAACTGTTTTTT	CASSPWTGSNEKLFF	TRBD1	few	TRBV5-4	TRBJ1-4
TGTGCCAGTAGTCATTGGGGACTTAACTATGGCTACACCTTC	CASSHWGLNYGYTF	.	.	TRBV19	TRBJ1-2
TGTGCCAGCAGTCGACAGTCTGGAAACACCATATATTTT	CASSRQSGNTIYF	.	.	TRBV28	TRBJ1-3
TGTGCCAGCAGCGCGGGGGACAGGGGCGATGGCTACACCTTC	CASSAGDRGDGYTF	TRBD1	.	TRBV9	TRBJ1-2
TGCGCCAGCAGCTTGGGACTAGCTCCCGGGGAGCTGTTTTTT	CASSLGLAPGELFF	TRBD2	once	TRBV5-1	TRBJ2-2
TGCGCCAGCAGCGCTGCGAAGGCCCAAAATGTAGCGGGAGAAGGCTACGAGCAGTACTTC	CASSAAKAQNVAGEGYEQYF	TRBD2	.	TRBV5-1	TRBJ2-7
TGTGCCAGTAGTGTCACGGGTTTGTTTGGTATTCGGACAGGGAGAACCAAAAACATTCAGTACTTC	CASSVTGLFGIRTGRTKNIQYF	TRBD1	.	TRBV19	TRBJ2-4
TGTGCCAGCAGCTCCCTAGGGAGGGGGGGCGAGCAGTACTTC	CASSSLGRGGEQYF	.	.	TRBV7-2	TRBJ2-7